The source of this TCR beta chain is a study of graft-versus-host responses after intestinal transplantation. Study in general: Anti-thymocyte globulin induction was given to all recipients, followed by tacrolimus and steroids for 3 to 4 years. The study, taken as a whole, reports: GvH clones appeared in recipient marrow, some first in ileum or blood. Individuals carrying graft-donor T cell macrochimerism showed high graft-versus-host to host-versus-graft clonal ratios in allografts. Peak GvH clone levels in circulation were associated with early post-transplant HvG declines.

The method was immunoSEQ multiplex PCR; TCRdb's version includes in-frame clones alone and lacks a portion of them. The sample lists about 98,000 clones; more than 70% were seen once. In the case of this clone: The antigen is undetermined.

J gave up 4 bases and V 4 bases, and 8 bases lay outside the gene matches. Germline V gene data show CDR1 as MGHDK and CDR2 as SYGVNS. This CDR3 has 15 residues. V and J are TRBV25-1 and TRBJ1-1; 8 positions match TRBD1. The sample consisted of PBMCs, taken 255 days after intestinal transplant. The receptor was derived from a human patient who received an intestinal transplant, so some T cells may come from the graft donor. The CDR3 region is CASSGTGNWVTEAFF. The CDR3 nucleotides are TGTGCCAGCAGTGGGACAGGGAACTGGGTCACTGAAGCTTTCTTT.